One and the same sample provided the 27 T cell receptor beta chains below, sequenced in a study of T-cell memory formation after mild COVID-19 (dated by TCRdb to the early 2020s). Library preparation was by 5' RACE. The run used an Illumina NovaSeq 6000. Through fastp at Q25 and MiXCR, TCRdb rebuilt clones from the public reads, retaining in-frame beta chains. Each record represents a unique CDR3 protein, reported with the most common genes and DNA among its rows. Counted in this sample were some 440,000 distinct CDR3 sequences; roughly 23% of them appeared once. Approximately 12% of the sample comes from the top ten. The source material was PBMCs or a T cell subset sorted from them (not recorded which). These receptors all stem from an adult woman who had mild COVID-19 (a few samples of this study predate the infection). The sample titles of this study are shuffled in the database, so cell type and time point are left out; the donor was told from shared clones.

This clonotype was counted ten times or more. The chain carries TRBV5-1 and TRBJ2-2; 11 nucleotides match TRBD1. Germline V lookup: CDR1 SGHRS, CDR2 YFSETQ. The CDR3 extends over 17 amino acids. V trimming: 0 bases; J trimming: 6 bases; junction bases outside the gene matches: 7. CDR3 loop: CASSLDLPGQGAGELFF. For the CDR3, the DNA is TGCGCCAGCAGCTTGGACCTACCGGGACAGGGGGCCGGGGAGCTGTTTTTT.

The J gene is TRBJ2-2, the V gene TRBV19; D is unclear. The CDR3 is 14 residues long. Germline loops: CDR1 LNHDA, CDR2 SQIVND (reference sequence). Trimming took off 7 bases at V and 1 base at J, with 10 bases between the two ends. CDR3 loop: CASMSGKNTGELFF. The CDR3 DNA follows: TGTGCCAGTATGTCCGGAAAGAACACCGGGGAGCTGTTTTTT.

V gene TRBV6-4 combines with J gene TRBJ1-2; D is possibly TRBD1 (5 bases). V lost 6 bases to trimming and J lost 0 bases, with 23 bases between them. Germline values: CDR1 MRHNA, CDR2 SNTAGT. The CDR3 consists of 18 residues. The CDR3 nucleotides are TGTGCCAGCAGGGAATCACGCTCGGGACGCAGAGCTAACTATGGCTACACCTTC. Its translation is CASRESRSGRRANYGYTF.

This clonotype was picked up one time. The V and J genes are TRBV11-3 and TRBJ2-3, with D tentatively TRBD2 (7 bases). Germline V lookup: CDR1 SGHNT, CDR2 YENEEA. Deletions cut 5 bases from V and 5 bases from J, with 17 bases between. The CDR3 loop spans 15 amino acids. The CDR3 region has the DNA TGTGCCAGCAGCCCCAGGGGCGGGGGCGGAGATACGCAGTATTTT. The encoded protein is CASSPRGGGGDTQYF.

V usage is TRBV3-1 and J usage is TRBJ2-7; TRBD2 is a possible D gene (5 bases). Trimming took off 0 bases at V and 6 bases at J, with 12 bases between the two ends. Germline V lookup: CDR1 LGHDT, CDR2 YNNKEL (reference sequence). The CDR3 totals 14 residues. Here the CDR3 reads CASSQDWRRSEQYF. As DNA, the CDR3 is TGTGCCAGCAGCCAAGACTGGAGGCGGAGCGAGCAGTACTTC.

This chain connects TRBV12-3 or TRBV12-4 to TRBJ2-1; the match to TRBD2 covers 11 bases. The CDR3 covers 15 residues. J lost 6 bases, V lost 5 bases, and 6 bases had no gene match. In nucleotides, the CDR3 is TGTGCCAGCAGTCTGACTAGCGGGATTATCAATGAGCAGTTCTTC. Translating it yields CASSLTSGIINEQFF.

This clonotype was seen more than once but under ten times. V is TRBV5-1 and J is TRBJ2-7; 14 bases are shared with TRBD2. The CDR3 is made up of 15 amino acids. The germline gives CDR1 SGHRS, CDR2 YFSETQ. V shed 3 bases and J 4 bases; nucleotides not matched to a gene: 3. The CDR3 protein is CASSSGLAGDYEQYF. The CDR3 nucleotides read TGCGCCAGCAGCTCGGGACTAGCGGGGGATTACGAGCAGTACTTC.

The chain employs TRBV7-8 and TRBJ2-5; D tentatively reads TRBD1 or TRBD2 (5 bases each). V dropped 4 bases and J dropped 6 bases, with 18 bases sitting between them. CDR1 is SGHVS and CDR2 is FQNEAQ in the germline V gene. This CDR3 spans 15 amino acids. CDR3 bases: TGTGCCAGCAGCTCATCGGGACGGGCCACGAAGACCCAGTACTTC. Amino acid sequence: CASSSSGRATKTQYF. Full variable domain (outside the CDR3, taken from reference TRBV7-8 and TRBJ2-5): GAGVSQSPRYKVAKRGQDVALRCDPISGHVSLFWYQQALGQGPEFLTYFQNEAQLDKSGLPSDRFFAERPEGSVSTLKIQRTQQEDSAVYLCASSSSGRATKTQYFGPGTRLLVL.

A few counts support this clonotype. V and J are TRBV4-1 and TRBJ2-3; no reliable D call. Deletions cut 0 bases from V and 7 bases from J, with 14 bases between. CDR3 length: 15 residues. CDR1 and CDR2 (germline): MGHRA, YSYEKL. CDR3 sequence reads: CASSQDQPGRYTQYF. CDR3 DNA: TGCGCCAGCAGCCAAGACCAACCAGGCCGATATACGCAGTATTTT.

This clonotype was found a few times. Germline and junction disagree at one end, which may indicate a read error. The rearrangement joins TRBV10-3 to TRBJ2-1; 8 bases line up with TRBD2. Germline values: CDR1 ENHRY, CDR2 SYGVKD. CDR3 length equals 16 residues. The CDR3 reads CAISEAAGASDNEQFF. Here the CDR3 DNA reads TGTGCCATCAGTGAAGCAGCGGGAGCCTCCGACAATGAGCAGTTCTTC.

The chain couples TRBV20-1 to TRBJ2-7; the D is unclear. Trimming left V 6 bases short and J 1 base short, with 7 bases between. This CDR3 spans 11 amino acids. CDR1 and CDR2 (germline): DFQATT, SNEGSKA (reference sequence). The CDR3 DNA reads TGCAGTGCCCTTAGATCCTACGAGCAGTACTTC. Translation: CSALRSYEQYF.

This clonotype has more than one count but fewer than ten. The CDR3 DNA reads TGTGCCAGCAACAACGCGGTAGGGGATGAAGCTTTCTTT. It specifies CASNNAVGDEAFF. The chain couples TRBV5-6 to TRBJ1-1; D is perhaps TRBD1 (5 bases). V was cut by 6 bases and J by 7 bases, with 16 bases left in between. This CDR3 is 13 amino acids long. The germline V gene encodes CDR1 SGHDT and CDR2 YYEEEE.

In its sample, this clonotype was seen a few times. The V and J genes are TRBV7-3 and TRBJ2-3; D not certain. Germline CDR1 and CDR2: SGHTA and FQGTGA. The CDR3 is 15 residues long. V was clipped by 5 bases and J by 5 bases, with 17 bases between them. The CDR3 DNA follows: TGTGCCAGCAGCCCCCTCCCGGGTGCAATAGATACGCAGTATTTT. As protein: CASSPLPGAIDTQYF.

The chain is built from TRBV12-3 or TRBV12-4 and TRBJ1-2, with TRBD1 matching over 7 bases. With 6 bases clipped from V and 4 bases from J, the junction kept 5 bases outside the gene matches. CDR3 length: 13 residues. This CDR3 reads CASRNRGSYGYTF. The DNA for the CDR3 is TGTGCCAGCAGGAACAGGGGATCCTATGGCTACACCTTC.

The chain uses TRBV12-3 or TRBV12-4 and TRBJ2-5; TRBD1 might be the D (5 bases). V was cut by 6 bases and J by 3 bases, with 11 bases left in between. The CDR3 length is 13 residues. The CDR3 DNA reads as TGTGCCAGCAGCTTCTTAGGGGAAGAGACCCAGTACTTC. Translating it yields CASSFLGEETQYF.

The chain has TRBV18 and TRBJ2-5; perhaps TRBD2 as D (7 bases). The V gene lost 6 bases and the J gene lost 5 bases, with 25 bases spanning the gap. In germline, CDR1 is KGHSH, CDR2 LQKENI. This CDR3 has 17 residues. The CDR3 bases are TGTGCCAGCTCCGACCTGGGCGGGGGCCCTAAAAGCGAGACCCAGTACTTC. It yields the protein CASSDLGGGPKSETQYF. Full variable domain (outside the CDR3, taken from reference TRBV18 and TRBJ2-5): NAGVMQNPRHLVRRRGQEARLRCSPMKGHSHVYWYRQLPEEGLKFMVYLQKENIIDESGMPKERFSAEFPKEGPSILRIQQVVRGDSAAYFCASSDLGGGPKSETQYFGPGTRLLVL.

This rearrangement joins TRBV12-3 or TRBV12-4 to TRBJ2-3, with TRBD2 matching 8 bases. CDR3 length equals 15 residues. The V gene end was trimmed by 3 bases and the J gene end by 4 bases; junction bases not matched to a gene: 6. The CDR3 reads CASSFGAGEADTQYF. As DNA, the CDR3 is TGTGCCAGCAGTTTTGGAGCGGGAGAAGCAGATACGCAGTATTTT.

The CDR3 DNA sequence: TGCGCCAGCAGCTTGGAGGTACAGGGGGCATCAGATACGCAGTATTTT. This encodes CASSLEVQGASDTQYF. The J gene is TRBJ2-3, the V gene TRBV5-1, with 9 bases identical to TRBD1. The V and J ends lost 0 bases and 4 bases, in that order; junction bases with no gene match: 6. CDR3 length: 16 residues. Germline V gene sequence: CDR1 SGHRS, CDR2 YFSETQ.

CDR3 in DNA: TGCGCCAGCAGTGGGGTCGGCGGGGTTAATGAAAAACTGTTTTTT. Protein sequence: CASSGVGGVNEKLFF. This sequence joins TRBV10-2 and TRBJ1-4; D gene uncertain. The germline V and J ends were trimmed by 4 bases and 4 bases, with 13 bases remaining between them. Germline assignment: CDR1 WSHSY and CDR2 SAAADI. This CDR3 is built from 15 residues.

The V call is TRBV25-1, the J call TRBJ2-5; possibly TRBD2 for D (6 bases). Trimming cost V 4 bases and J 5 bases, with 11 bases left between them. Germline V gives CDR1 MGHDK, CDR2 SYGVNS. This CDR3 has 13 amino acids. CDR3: CASSGVAAETQYF. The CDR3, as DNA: TGTGCCAGCAGTGGAGTAGCGGCGGAGACCCAGTACTTC.

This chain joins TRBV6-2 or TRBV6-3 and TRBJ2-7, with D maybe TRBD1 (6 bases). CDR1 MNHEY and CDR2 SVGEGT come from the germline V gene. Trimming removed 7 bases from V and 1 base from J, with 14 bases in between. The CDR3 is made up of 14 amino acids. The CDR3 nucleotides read TGTGCCAGCATTGACCTGGACAGATCCTACGAGCAGTACTTC. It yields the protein CASIDLDRSYEQYF.

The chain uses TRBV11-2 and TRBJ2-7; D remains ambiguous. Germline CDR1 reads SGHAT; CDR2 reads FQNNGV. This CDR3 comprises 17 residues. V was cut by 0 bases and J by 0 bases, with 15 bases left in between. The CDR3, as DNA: TGTGCCAGCAGCTTAGATTGGCTAAAACTAACCTCCTACGAGCAGTACTTC. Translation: CASSLDWLKLTSYEQYF.

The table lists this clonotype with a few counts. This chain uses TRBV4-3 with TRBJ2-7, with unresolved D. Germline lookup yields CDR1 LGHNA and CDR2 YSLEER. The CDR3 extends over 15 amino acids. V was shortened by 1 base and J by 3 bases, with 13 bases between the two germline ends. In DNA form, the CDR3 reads TGCGCCAGCAGCCAAGCCGCAGGCGGTATCTACGAGCAGTACTTC. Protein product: CASSQAAGGIYEQYF.

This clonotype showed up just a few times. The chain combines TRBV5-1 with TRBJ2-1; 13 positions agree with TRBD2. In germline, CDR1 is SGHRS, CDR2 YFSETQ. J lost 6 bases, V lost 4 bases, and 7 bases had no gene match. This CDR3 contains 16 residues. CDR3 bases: TGCGCCAGCAGCCAAACTAGCGGGGGGGCTCCCAATGAGCAGTTCTTC. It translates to CASSQTSGGAPNEQFF.

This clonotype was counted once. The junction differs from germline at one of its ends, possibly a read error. In DNA form, the CDR3 reads TGTGCCATCAGTACTACCGGGAACGGGGGGGATACGAAGTATTTT. This gives the protein CAISTTGNGGDTKYF. The J gene is TRBJ2-3, the V gene TRBV10-3; 8 bases are a match to TRBD2. Germline values: CDR1 ENHRY, CDR2 SYGVKD. CDR3 length: 15 residues.

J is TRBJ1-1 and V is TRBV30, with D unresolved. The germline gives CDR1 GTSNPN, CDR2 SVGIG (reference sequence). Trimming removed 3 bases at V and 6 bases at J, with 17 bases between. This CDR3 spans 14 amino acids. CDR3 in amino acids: CAWSVDARRAEAFF. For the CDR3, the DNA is TGTGCCTGGAGCGTGGACGCACGGAGAGCTGAAGCTTTCTTT.

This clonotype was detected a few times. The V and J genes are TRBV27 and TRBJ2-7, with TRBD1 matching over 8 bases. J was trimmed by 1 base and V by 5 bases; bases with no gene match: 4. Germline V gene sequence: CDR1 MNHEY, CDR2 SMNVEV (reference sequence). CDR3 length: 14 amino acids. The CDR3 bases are TGTGCCAGCAGTACGGACAGGGTGTCCTACGAGCAGTACTTC. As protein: CASSTDRVSYEQYF.